A single sample gave rise to the 21 T cell receptor beta chains below, sequenced in a study of memory CD4+ T cells and cytomegalovirus serostatus. The table came from immunoSEQ multiplex PCR; TCRdb's copy has only in-frame clones and leaves some out. The sample yields 45,000 to 55,000 clones, 78% seen once. The sort gate was single viable CD3+CD4+CD8-CD45RO+ cells for memory CD4+ T cells. Sequences were obtained from memory CD4+ T cells from blood. Receptor source: an adult in good health and CMV-seronegative.

The chain is built from TRBV19 and TRBJ1-1, with 10 nucleotides matching TRBD1. The J segment lost 2 bases and the V segment lost 8 bases, leaving 5 bases of the junction unmatched. This CDR3 spans 14 amino acids. Germline V gives CDR1 LNHDA, CDR2 SQIVND (reference sequence). CDR3 sequence: CASCKTGGNTEAFF. In nucleotides, the CDR3 is TGTGCCAGTTGTAAGACAGGGGGCAACACTGAAGCTTTCTTT.

This clone counts as medium-sized. The chain links TRBV28 to TRBJ1-2; TRBD1 is a possible D gene (5 bases). V gave up 5 bases and J gave up 4 bases, with 17 bases separating them. There are 15 residues in the CDR3. The germline gives CDR1 MDHEN, CDR2 SYDVKM. The CDR3 DNA is TGTGCCAGCAGTCTCGATGCGACAGTTTCCTATGGCTACACCTTC. Translating it yields CASSLDATVSYGYTF.

As to this clone: A junction boundary mismatches the germline segment, possibly from a read error. CDR3 in DNA: TGTGCCAGCAGTGGATCTCGGGCACTTCTTTTT. It yields the protein CASSGSRALLF. V is TRBV25-1 and J is TRBJ1-4; D remains unclear. Germline CDR1 is MGHDK and CDR2 is SYGVNS. The CDR3 loop spans 11 amino acids.

The V and J genes are TRBV7-2 and TRBJ2-7; a weak D match, TRBD2 (6 bases). Trimming took off 1 base at V and 3 bases at J, with 13 bases between the two ends. The CDR3 covers 15 residues. Germline CDR1 is SGHTA and CDR2 is FQGNSA. As DNA, the CDR3 is TGTGCCAGCAGCTTAGAACTAGCCGGTTACTACGAGCAGTACTTC. Translation gives CASSLELAGYYEQYF.

The chain employs TRBV12-1 and TRBJ1-5; the D call in the table, TRBD1, was not verified against the DNA. TRBV12-1 is marked as a pseudogene. The CDR3 is made up of 15 amino acids. CDR3 residues: CASSYGDSSYQPQHF. Written as DNA, the CDR3 is TGTGCCAGCAGCTACGGGGACAGCTCTTATCAGCCCCAGCATTTT.

The CDR3 DNA reads as TGTGCCATCAGTGTTGGGGACAGGGGAGAAAAACTGTTTTTT. As protein: CAISVGDRGEKLFF. V usage is TRBV10-3 and J usage is TRBJ1-4; 10 nucleotides agree with TRBD1. This CDR3 is 14 amino acids long. Germline V gives CDR1 ENHRY, CDR2 SYGVKD. V shed 4 bases, J shed 8 bases, and the junction held 4 bases outside the gene matches.

The chain recombines TRBV5-6 with TRBJ2-7, with D possibly TRBD2 on 6 matching bases. The length of the CDR3 is 15 residues. The V end lost 0 bases, the J end lost 2 bases, and 12 bases lay between the germline ends. Germline CDR1 is SGHDT and CDR2 is YYEEEE. CDR3 sequence reads: CASSLVEGAAYEQYF. DNA of the CDR3: TGTGCCAGCAGCTTGGTGGAGGGCGCGGCCTACGAGCAGTACTTC.

The J gene is TRBJ1-6, the V gene TRBV27, with D possibly matching TRBD1 (6 bases). Per the germline V gene, CDR1 is MNHEY and CDR2 is SMNVEV (reference sequence). V was clipped by 2 bases and J by 8 bases, with 13 bases between them. The CDR3 has 15 amino acids. CDR3 region: CASSLRTGTDSPLHF. The CDR3 DNA reads as TGTGCCAGCAGTTTACGTACAGGGACGGATTCACCCCTCCACTTT.

This clone was counted between two and nine times. The chain is built from TRBV6-5 and TRBJ1-2; no firm D call. Between the trimmed V and J ends, which lost 0 bases and 4 bases, there was a span of 6 bases. CDR3 length: 13 residues. Germline CDR1 and CDR2: MNHEY and SVGAGI. The CDR3 sequence: CASSYSETYGYTF. The CDR3 region has the DNA TGTGCCAGCAGTTACTCCGAGACCTATGGCTACACCTTC.

The genes are TRBV29-1 and TRBJ2-3; either TRBD1 or TRBD2 may supply D (6 bases each). CDR3 length equals 14 residues. Trimming shortened V by 6 bases and J by 2 bases, and 15 bases separated the two germline ends. CDR1 and CDR2 from the germline V gene are SQVTM and ANQGSEA. CDR3 nucleotide sequence: TGCAGCGTCCGCCGGGGGCGAGACACAGATACGCAGTATTTT. Protein product: CSVRRGRDTDTQYF.

The V call is TRBV7-3, the J call TRBJ2-5; 8 bases map to TRBD2. Germline CDR1 is SGHTA and CDR2 is FQGTGA. With 2 bases clipped from V and 5 bases from J, the junction kept 7 bases outside the gene matches. This CDR3 is 15 amino acids long. The DNA of the CDR3 is TGTGCCAGCAGCTTAGACGGGAGGGCCGAGGAGACCCAGTACTTC. Amino acid sequence: CASSLDGRAEETQYF.

Note on this clone: The same CDR3 also results from other DNA sequences found in this sample. Here the CDR3 reads CASSLYGSSNSGNTIYF. The CDR3 bases are TGTGCCAGCAGCTTGTACGGCAGCTCTAACTCTGGAAACACCATATATTTT. V and J are TRBV5-6 and TRBJ1-3; no firm D call. Per germline, CDR1 SGHDT and CDR2 YYEEEE. Trimming left V 1 base short and J 0 bases short, with 14 bases between. The CDR3 totals 17 residues.

J is TRBJ2-1 and V is TRBV5-1; D remains ambiguous. Germline CDR1 is SGHRS and CDR2 is YFSETQ. V lost 1 base, J lost 6 bases, and 11 bases lay in between. The CDR3 contains 14 residues. In DNA, the CDR3 is TGCGCCAGCAGCTTGATCCCAGACATCAATGAGCAGTTCTTC. Its translation is CASSLIPDINEQFF.

This chain connects TRBV10-3 to TRBJ2-2; D gene unclear. This CDR3 is 13 amino acids long. Trimming took off 8 bases at V and 6 bases at J, with 13 bases between the two ends. Germline V gene data show CDR1 as ENHRY and CDR2 as SYGVKD. The CDR3 coding sequence is TGTGCCATCCGATCCAGTGGCGCCGGGGAGCTGTTTTTT. Protein sequence: CAIRSSGAGELFF.

The chain carries TRBV28 and TRBJ1-2, with D possibly matching TRBD1 (5 bases). V shed 5 bases and J shed 3 bases, with 13 bases lying between them. This CDR3 is 14 amino acids long. CDR1 is MDHEN, CDR2 SYDVKM, per germline. The CDR3 nucleotides are TGTGCCAGCAGTATGACCGGGGACCACTATGGCTACACCTTC. Protein: CASSMTGDHYGYTF.

This CDR3 reads CATRTGSNQPQHF. For the CDR3, the DNA is TGTGCCACCAGAACTGGGAGCAATCAGCCCCAGCATTTT. V is TRBV28 and J is TRBJ1-5; D is ambiguous. The CDR3 totals 13 residues. Germline V gene sequence: CDR1 MDHEN, CDR2 SYDVKM. V lost 10 bases and J 1 base, leaving 11 bases between the germline ends.

The V and J genes are TRBV5-4 and TRBJ2-1; weak D call: TRBD2 (7 bases). Per the germline V gene, CDR1 is SGHNT and CDR2 is YYREEE (reference sequence). V lost 3 bases, J lost 7 bases, and 20 bases lay in between. CDR3 length equals 16 residues. CDR3 DNA: TGTGCCAGCAGCTCTCTAGGGGGAGGGCCCTCGAATGAGCAGTTCTTC. Translation: CASSSLGGGPSNEQFF.

This chain links TRBV6-1 with TRBJ2-7; 7 bases fit TRBD2. Germline loops: CDR1 MNHNS, CDR2 SASEGT. This CDR3 region has 15 residues. V dropped 3 bases and J dropped 1; count of bases not matched to a gene: 6. The CDR3 bases are TGTGCCAGCAGTGAGCTCTTTAGCGGGTCCTACGAGCAGTACTTC. This codes for CASSELFSGSYEQYF.

The J gene is TRBJ2-5, the V gene TRBV5-1, with D unclear. With 2 bases removed from V and 2 bases from J, the gap between germline ends came to 7 bases. Germline CDR1 reads SGHRS; CDR2 reads YFSETQ. CDR3 length: 13 amino acids. This CDR3 is CASSFDKQETQYF. In nucleotides, the CDR3 is TGCGCCAGCAGCTTTGACAAACAAGAGACCCAGTACTTC.

The chain joins TRBV7-2 to TRBJ2-7, with 8 bases fitting TRBD2. CDR3 length: 14 residues. In germline, CDR1 is SGHTA, CDR2 FQGNSA. Germline trimming cut 1 base from V and 2 bases from J; bases unmatched to any gene: 1. CDR3 in amino acids: CASSLVLAAYEQYF. For the CDR3, the DNA is TGTGCCAGCAGCTTAGTACTAGCGGCCTACGAGCAGTACTTC. Variable domain in full (rest from reference TRBV7-2 and TRBJ2-7): GAGVSQSPSNKVTEKGKDVELRCDPISGHTALYWYRQSLGQGLEFLIYFQGNSAPDKSGLPSDRFSAERTGGSVSTLTIQRTQQEDSAVYLCASSLVLAAYEQYFGPGTRLTVT.

The chain recombines TRBV4-2 with TRBJ2-3; TRBD2 matches 8 bases. Per germline, CDR1 LGHNA and CDR2 YNFKEQ. The CDR3 is 16 residues long. After removal of 1 base from V and 6 bases from J, the junction contained 9 bases not matched to a gene. The CDR3 coding sequence is TGTGCCAGCAGCCAAGTTGGGGGACTAGGGACGGATACGCAGTATTTT. This translates into CASSQVGGLGTDTQYF.